The 28 T cell receptor beta chains given below trace back to one sample, sequenced in a study of blood T cell repertoires in COVID-19. The assay was immunoSEQ multiplex PCR, and TCRdb's table has in-frame clones only and misses some. The sample carries around 330,000 clones, roughly 88% recorded once. Sequencing input: peripheral blood. All receptors derive from a woman aged 25 to 39 with COVID-19, enrolled during active disease.

The V and J genes are TRBV10-2 and TRBJ1-4; D might be TRBD1 (5 bases). The CDR3 has 14 residues. Germline V gene sequence: CDR1 WSHSY, CDR2 SAAADI. Trimming removed 6 bases at V and 5 bases at J, with 13 bases between. CDR3 loop: CASRVGTGNEKLFF. CDR3 nucleotide sequence: TGCGCCAGCAGGGTTGGGACTGGGAATGAAAAACTGTTTTTT.

V gene TRBV5-1 combines with J gene TRBJ2-1; D is unresolved. Per germline, CDR1 SGHRS and CDR2 YFSETQ. CDR3 size: 16 residues. Trimming took off 0 bases at V and 0 bases at J, with 10 bases between the two ends. CDR3 amino acids: CASSLGHLSSYNEQFF. As DNA, the CDR3 is TGCGCCAGCAGCTTGGGTCACTTAAGCTCCTACAATGAGCAGTTCTTC.

On this clone: The sample has other DNA sequences that encode this CDR3 too. This rearrangement joins TRBV6-5 to TRBJ2-3; D is unclear. Trimming pared 5 bases from V and 1 base from J, leaving 4 bases between. Germline V gene lookup returns CDR1 MNHEY and CDR2 SVGAGI. The CDR3 length is 12 residues. DNA for the CDR3: TGTGCCAGCAGTCGGGGCACAGATACGCAGTATTTT. Translation gives CASSRGTDTQYF.

This chain uses TRBV5-8 with TRBJ1-1; a weak D match, TRBD1 (5 bases). The germline V gene encodes CDR1 SGHTS and CDR2 YDEGEE. The CDR3 is 14 residues long. V lost 2 bases and J lost 6, with 14 bases in between. In nucleotides, the CDR3 is TGTGCCAGCAGCTTACAACGGGACTTCTCTGAAGCTTTCTTT. Translating it yields CASSLQRDFSEAFF.

This clone was seen just once. The V call is TRBV4-3, the J call TRBJ2-1, with 10 bases fitting TRBD2. The V gene's germline CDR1 is LGHNA and CDR2 YSLEER. Germline trimming cut 0 bases from V and 8 bases from J; bases unmatched to any gene: 7. The CDR3 runs 16 residues. Written as DNA, the CDR3 is TGCGCCAGCAGCCAAGATGCGCTAGCGGGGGTATATGAGCAGTTCTTC. Its translation is CASSQDALAGVYEQFF.

J is TRBJ1-4 and V is TRBV6-6, with D hard to call. Trimming cost V 5 bases and J 2 bases, with 24 bases left between them. CDR3 size: 19 residues. Germline CDR1 reads MNHNY; CDR2 reads SVGAGI (reference sequence). CDR3 in amino acids: CASSQLVFRSGNTNEKLFF. The CDR3, as DNA: TGTGCCAGCAGTCAACTCGTCTTCCGGTCGGGAAACACTAATGAAAAACTGTTTTTT.

This rearrangement joins TRBV12-5 to TRBJ2-5, with D unclear. Trimming pared 9 bases from V and 5 bases from J, leaving 10 bases between. Germline V gene sequence: CDR1 LGHNT, CDR2 FRNRAP. The length of the CDR3 is 11 residues. The CDR3 nucleotides read TGTGCTAGCGCTGTGAGGGAGACCCAGTACTTC. This translates into CASAVRETQYF.

The chain carries TRBV24-1 and TRBJ2-5, with TRBD2 as a possible D gene (6 bases). V lost 3 bases and J lost 3, with 10 bases in between. CDR3 length: 14 amino acids. Germline CDR1 KGHDR, CDR2 SFDVKD. The CDR3 loop reads CATSDLGGKETQYF. DNA of the CDR3: TGTGCCACCAGTGATCTCGGGGGAAAAGAGACCCAGTACTTC.

This clone appeared a single time. The gene calls are TRBV5-1 and TRBJ1-6; weak D call: TRBD1 (5 bases). The length of the CDR3 is 14 residues. The V gene lost 6 bases and the J gene lost 4 bases, with 11 bases spanning the gap. The germline CDR1 and CDR2 sequences are SGHRS and YFSETQ. This CDR3 is CASTLGTYNSPLHF. In DNA, the CDR3 is TGCGCCAGCACCCTCGGGACTTATAATTCACCCCTCCACTTT.

The chain has TRBV18 and TRBJ1-6; 9 nucleotides match TRBD1. The CDR3 loop spans 17 amino acids. V dropped 0 bases and J dropped 5; count of bases not matched to a gene: 5. The germline CDR1 and CDR2 sequences are KGHSH and LQKENI. The DNA for the CDR3 is TGTGCCAGCTCACCACCGGGACAGGGAGTGAATAATTCACCCCTCCACTTT. Translated: CASSPPGQGVNNSPLHF.

This clone was seen just once. Other DNA sequences of this sample code for an identical CDR3. The chain recombines TRBV18 with TRBJ1-5; D call uncertain. Trimming took off 2 bases at V and 3 bases at J, with 8 bases between the two ends. The CDR3 has 14 residues. The germline gives CDR1 KGHSH, CDR2 LQKENI. CDR3 nucleotides: TGTGCCAGCTCACCAACGTCAGACAATCAGCCCCAGCATTTT. Encoded protein: CASSPTSDNQPQHF.

The rearrangement uses TRBV7-2 and TRBJ1-5; a weak D match, TRBD1 (6 bases). Germline CDR1 and CDR2: SGHTA and FQGNSA. Trimming shortened V by 1 base and J by 5 bases, and 12 bases separated the two germline ends. CDR3 length: 15 amino acids. CDR3 region: CASSLEAGEYQPQHF. CDR3 coding DNA: TGTGCCAGCAGCTTAGAGGCAGGGGAATATCAGCCCCAGCATTTT.

This CDR3 is CASSGGLAGGGNEQFF. CDR3 DNA sequence: TGTGCCAGCAGCGGCGGACTAGCGGGGGGAGGCAATGAGCAGTTCTTC. V usage is TRBV5-4 and J usage is TRBJ2-1; 14 nucleotides line up with TRBD2. Germline V gene lookup returns CDR1 SGHNT and CDR2 YYREEE (reference sequence). V lost 4 bases to trimming and J lost 6 bases; unmatched junction nucleotides: 6. The CDR3 runs 16 residues.

The V gene is TRBV10-1, the J gene TRBJ1-1; perhaps TRBD1 as D (6 bases). V lost 6 bases, J lost 1 base, and 9 bases lay in between. Germline CDR1 reads WNHNN; CDR2 reads SYGVQD (reference sequence). CDR3 length: 13 residues. CDR3 coding DNA: TGCGCCAGCAGAAAGACAGGGAACACTGAAGCTTTCTTT. This codes for CASRKTGNTEAFF.

This sequence joins TRBV5-6 and TRBJ2-1; tentative D call: TRBD1 (5 bases). This CDR3 region has 16 residues. Trimming took 5 bases from V and 0 from J, leaving 15 bases between them. Germline CDR1 SGHDT, CDR2 YYEEEE. Here the CDR3 reads CASRQLFDSSYNEQFF. The CDR3 coding sequence is TGTGCCAGCAGACAACTCTTTGACAGCTCCTACAATGAGCAGTTCTTC.

This sequence joins TRBV5-1 and TRBJ1-6; D call uncertain. Trimming removed 0 bases from V and 8 bases from J, with 12 bases in between. This CDR3 is built from 15 residues. Germline CDR1 reads SGHRS; CDR2 reads YFSETQ. In DNA form, the CDR3 reads TGCGCCAGCAGCTTGGGGTCAGCGGACGATTCACCCCTCCACTTT. Translation gives CASSLGSADDSPLHF.

This rearrangement joins TRBV2 to TRBJ1-6; D gene unclear. There are 15 residues in the CDR3. The ends were cut back, 7 bases at V and 7 bases at J, with 17 bases in the middle. Germline loops: CDR1 SNHLY, CDR2 FYNNEI. CDR3 DNA: TGTGCCAGCATCTCGGCAGTTGGAGGCAATTCACCCCTCCACTTT. Encoded protein: CASISAVGGNSPLHF.

V and J are TRBV4-1 and TRBJ2-2, with D uncertain. This CDR3 contains 16 residues. Germline V gives CDR1 MGHRA, CDR2 YSYEKL. V dropped 0 bases and J dropped 6 bases, with 14 bases sitting between them. The CDR3 loop is CASSQEVIVRSGELFF. CDR3 DNA: TGCGCCAGCAGCCAAGAAGTGATAGTTAGATCCGGGGAGCTGTTTTTT.

This clone was observed once. Here the CDR3 reads CASSLTGNTEAFF. CDR3 bases: TGTGCCAGCAGTTTGACAGGGAACACTGAAGCTTTCTTT. This chain connects TRBV2 to TRBJ1-1; tentatively, D is TRBD1 (6 bases). This CDR3 is built from 13 residues. Trimming removed 5 bases at V and 1 base at J, with 8 bases between. Germline V gene lookup returns CDR1 SNHLY and CDR2 FYNNEI.

As regards this clone: The junction does not match germline at one end; this may be a read error. The sample has other DNA sequences that encode this CDR3 too. For the CDR3, the DNA is TGTGCCAGCAGCCATCTCGGGGTTCCAGATACGCAATATTTT. It translates to CASSHLGVPDTQYF. The chain carries TRBV3-1 (or the pseudogene TRBV3-2) and TRBJ2-3; tentative D call: TRBD2 (5 bases). Looked up from germline, CDR1 is LGHDT and CDR2 is YNNKEL (reference sequence). The CDR3 length is 14 residues.

The rearrangement uses TRBV5-5 and TRBJ2-1; 8 positions match TRBD1. The CDR3 covers 13 residues. Per the germline V gene, CDR1 is SGHKS and CDR2 is YYEKEE (reference sequence). V dropped 7 bases and J dropped 7; count of bases not matched to a gene: 7. In DNA form, the CDR3 reads TGTGCCAGCCGGACAGGGACGGGAAATGAGCAGTTCTTC. It encodes CASRTGTGNEQFF.

The J gene is TRBJ2-5, the V gene TRBV18; D remains unclear. Germline CDR1 is KGHSH and CDR2 is LQKENI. The CDR3 covers 14 residues. Between the trimmed V and J ends, which lost 4 bases and 1 base, there was a span of 10 bases. CDR3 nucleotide sequence: TGTGCCAGCTCACTACACCAAAGCCAAGAGACCCAGTACTTC. As protein: CASSLHQSQETQYF. Drawing the rest from reference TRBV18 and TRBJ2-5, the complete variable domain is NAGVMQNPRHLVRRRGQEARLRCSPMKGHSHVYWYRQLPEEGLKFMVYLQKENIIDESGMPKERFSAEFPKEGPSILRIQQVVRGDSAAYFCASSLHQSQETQYFGPGTRLLVL.

The chain couples TRBV19 to TRBJ1-1; 7 bases match TRBD1. V shed 9 bases and J 1 base; nucleotides not matched to a gene: 8. The germline V gene has CDR1 LNHDA and CDR2 SQIVND (reference sequence). There are 14 residues in the CDR3. The CDR3 DNA is TGTGCCAGCGCGTTTAGACAGGGGAACACTGAAGCTTTCTTT. It specifies CASAFRQGNTEAFF.

The J gene is TRBJ2-1, the V gene TRBV12-3 or TRBV12-4; weak D call: TRBD1 (5 bases). The CDR3 consists of 13 residues. V was trimmed by 8 bases and J by 0 bases, leaving 8 bases between them. CDR3: CASQGSSYNEQFF. DNA for the CDR3: TGTGCCAGCCAGGGAAGCTCCTACAATGAGCAGTTCTTC.

The rearrangement joins TRBV28 to TRBJ2-7; D uncertain. The ends were cut back, 7 bases at V and 8 bases at J, with 18 bases in the middle. Germline V gene sequence: CDR1 MDHEN, CDR2 SYDVKM. The CDR3 totals 13 residues. CDR3 region: CASISEATLKQYF. The CDR3, as DNA: TGTGCCAGCATCTCAGAGGCCACGTTGAAGCAGTACTTC.

This chain connects TRBV5-8 to TRBJ2-3; possible D gene TRBD2, 5 bases. Germline CDR1 SGHTS, CDR2 YDEGEE. CDR3 length: 14 amino acids. With 2 bases removed from V and 5 bases from J, the gap between germline ends came to 12 bases. Here the CDR3 reads CASSFRSGRDTQYF. The CDR3, as DNA: TGTGCCAGCAGCTTTAGGAGCGGAAGAGATACGCAGTATTTT. The whole variable domain, remainder taken from reference TRBV5-8 and TRBJ2-3, is EAGVTQSPTHLIKTRGQQATLRCSPISGHTSVYWYQQALGLGLQFLLWYDEGEERNRGNFPPRFSGRQFPNYSSELNVNALELEDSALYLCASSFRSGRDTQYFGPGTRLTVL.

The CDR3 DNA sequence: TGCGCCAGCAGCTTGACAGGGGTGAACACTGAAGCTTTCTTT. This gives the protein CASSLTGVNTEAFF. This chain joins TRBV5-1 and TRBJ1-1; 7 positions match TRBD1. Germline V CDR1 and CDR2: SGHRS, YFSETQ. CDR3 size: 14 residues. The trim removed 1 base at V and 0 bases at J, leaving 0 bases unmatched.

J is TRBJ2-3 and V is TRBV18; 8 bases are a match to TRBD1. Germline values: CDR1 KGHSH, CDR2 LQKENI. The junction had 13 bases not matched to a gene; V was cut back by 2 bases and J by 3 bases. This CDR3 has 18 residues. The CDR3 coding sequence is TGTGCCAGCTCACCAATTACCCCTGACAGGGACAGGACAGATACGCAGTATTTT. It is translated as CASSPITPDRDRTDTQYF.